Listed below are T cell receptor beta chains from one sample, sequenced in a study of T cells in Graves' hyperthyroidism and ophthalmopathy. From the multiplex PCR reads, TCRdb called clonotypes with MiXCR, one entry per CDR3 protein. The sample holds around 620,000 distinct CDR3 sequences, over 12% seen once. Sequences were obtained from blood. Receptor source: a woman aged 18-29 years with Graves' ophthalmopathy. Both conserved end residues are part of each CDR3. Fields, in order: J gene, V gene, D gene, CDR3 protein. A D gene is named only where the DNA matches it firmly.

>TRBJ2-1|TRBV19|TRBD2
CASSEGLAGGSSYNEQFF
>TRBJ2-3|TRBV11-3|TRBD1
CASSSGTGDTQYF
>TRBJ2-3|TRBV7-2|TRBD2
CASSLALAGVGDTQYF
>TRBJ2-5|TRBV15|-
CATSSPAGETQYF
>TRBJ1-1|TRBV10-3|-
CAISESRPGLTEAFF
>TRBJ2-5|TRBV19|-
CASSIGRQYQETQYF
>TRBJ1-6|TRBV27|-
CASSHPRGAGNSPLHF
>TRBJ2-7|TRBV24-1|TRBD2
CATSDPTSGTYEQYF
>TRBJ2-7|TRBV6-6|-
CASSYSGADPYEQYF
>TRBJ1-1|TRBV28|-
CASRGPVRGNTEAFF
>TRBJ2-7|TRBV18|-
CASSRNRVDEQYF
>TRBJ2-3|TRBV27|-
CASSHRDTQYF
>TRBJ2-7|TRBV5-8|TRBD1
CASSSWTGGDEQYF
>TRBJ2-3|TRBV6-4|-
CASKPGPLTDTQYF
>TRBJ2-4|TRBV2|TRBD1
CASIHRDRENIQYF
>TRBJ1-6|TRBV12-3/TRBV12-4|-
CASSLTDGMVSGSPLHF
>TRBJ1-2|TRBV19|-
CASRQGYYGYTF
>TRBJ1-1|TRBV5-8|-
CASSLAWTLNTEAFF
>TRBJ2-6|TRBV19|-
CASSIQGTGANVLTF
>TRBJ2-7|TRBV7-2|TRBD2
CASSQDPLAGAAYEQYF
>TRBJ2-1|TRBV7-8|-
CASSPSSGTAGEQFF
>TRBJ2-7|TRBV27|TRBD2
CASSLGVAGDGEQYF
>TRBJ2-3|TRBV6-1|-
CASSPHRFSGDTQYF
>TRBJ2-3|TRBV7-8|-
CASSFHVGGAESISSTDTQYF
>TRBJ1-3|TRBV11-1|TRBD1
CASSWGQGRSSGNTIYF
>TRBJ1-2|TRBV5-6|TRBD1
CASSHRGNYGYTF
>TRBJ1-3|TRBV6-2/TRBV6-3|-
CASSDKTGGGNTIYF
>TRBJ1-1|TRBV7-2|-
CASSLESRNTEAFF
>TRBJ2-3|TRBV30|TRBD2
CAWGLAGVFRRTQYF
>TRBJ2-1|TRBV4-2|-
CASSQDTLGSISYNEQSF
>TRBJ1-1|TRBV7-3|-
CASSLNGNTEAFF
>TRBJ1-5|TRBV30|-
CAWSPRGRGNQPQHF
>TRBJ2-5|TRBV29-1|-
CSLTPGLQETQYF
>TRBJ2-3|TRBV27|-
CASRMDPLSADTQYF
>TRBJ1-5|TRBV15|-
CATSRAEDLGSNQPQHF
>TRBJ2-3|TRBV6-2/TRBV6-3|-
CASREPSDTQYF
>TRBJ1-1|TRBV7-2|TRBD1
CASSFTPTTGVEAFF
>TRBJ1-5|TRBV20-1|TRBD1
CSARGEQGVSNQPQHF
>TRBJ2-6|TRBV4-1|-
CASSQVGGTGANVLTF
>TRBJ2-2|TRBV6-2/TRBV6-3|-
CASSWTRNTGELFF
>TRBJ2-1|TRBV19|TRBD2
CASTKTGLAGPHNEQFF
>TRBJ2-7|TRBV27|TRBD2
CASSSSLAGGRSYEQYF
>TRBJ2-7|TRBV4-1|-
CASSQSSRYEQYF
>TRBJ2-4|TRBV9|-
CASSAPGGLENIQYF
>TRBJ2-7|TRBV13|TRBD2
CASSQTTSGNFYEQYF
>TRBJ2-3|TRBV5-1|TRBD2
CASSSGEGLAFTDTQYF
>TRBJ1-1|TRBV5-6|-
CASSLIGTTEAFF
>TRBJ2-3|TRBV3-1|-
CASSRRMGTDTQYF
>TRBJ2-7|TRBV20-1|TRBD2
CSAFLAGAYEQYF
>TRBJ2-3|TRBV7-9|-
CASSLEIRWDTQYF